This TCR beta chain came from a study of human T cells and chemical hapten exposure. Whole-study context: On roughly 2 cm by roughly 2 cm of upper inner arm skin, sensitization was performed with 2% DPC.

This clonotype was counted at least ten times. Time point denoted: patch test 1, 2 weeks after DPC sensitization. The treatment: therapeutic diphenylcyclopropenone sensitization with weekly scalp DPC. TCRdb reprocessed the RACE reads with MiXCR, giving one entry per CDR3 protein. The profile covers about 120,000 distinct CDR3 sequences, with around 10% appearing a single time and 1.4% taken by the ten largest. The V gene lost 6 bases and the J gene lost 6 bases, with 15 bases spanning the gap. The CDR3 totals 12 residues. Germline CDR1 and CDR2: DFQATT and SNEGSKA (reference sequence). This rearrangement joins TRBV20-1 to TRBJ2-7, with D possibly being TRBD2 (6 bases). This clonotype was sampled from a woman aged 45-65 years with alopecia areata. Some clones in this sample may be carry-over from other donors' samples. This sample comprised whole blood, obtained in connection with sensitization to the hapten diphenylcyclopropenone (DPC). The CDR3 sequence: CSAPGSWGEQYF. CDR3 coding DNA: TGCAGTGCACCCGGGAGTTGGGGCGAGCAGTACTTC.